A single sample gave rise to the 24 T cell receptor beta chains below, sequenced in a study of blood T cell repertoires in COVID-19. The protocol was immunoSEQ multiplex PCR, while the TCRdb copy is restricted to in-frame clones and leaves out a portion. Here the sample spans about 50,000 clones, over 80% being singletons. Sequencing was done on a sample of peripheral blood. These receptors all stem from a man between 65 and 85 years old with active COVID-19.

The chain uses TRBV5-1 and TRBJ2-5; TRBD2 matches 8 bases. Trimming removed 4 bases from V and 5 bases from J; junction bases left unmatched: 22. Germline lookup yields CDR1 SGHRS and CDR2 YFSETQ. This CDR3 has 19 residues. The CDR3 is CASSLYPGGTRKLMETQYF. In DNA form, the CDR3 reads TGCGCCAGCAGCCTCTACCCCGGCGGGACTAGAAAATTGATGGAGACCCAGTACTTC.

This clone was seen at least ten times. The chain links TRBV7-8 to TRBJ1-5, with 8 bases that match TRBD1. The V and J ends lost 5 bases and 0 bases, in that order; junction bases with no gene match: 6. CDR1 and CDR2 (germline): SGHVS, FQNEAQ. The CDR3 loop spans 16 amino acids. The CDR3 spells CASSRWDRTSNQPQHF. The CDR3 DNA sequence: TGTGCCAGCAGCAGATGGGACAGGACTAGCAATCAGCCCCAGCATTTT.

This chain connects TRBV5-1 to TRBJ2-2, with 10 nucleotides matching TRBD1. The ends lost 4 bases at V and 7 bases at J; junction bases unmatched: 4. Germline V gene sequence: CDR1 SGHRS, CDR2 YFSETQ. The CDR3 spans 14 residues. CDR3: CASSPTGGGGELFF. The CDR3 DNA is TGCGCCAGCAGCCCGACAGGGGGCGGCGGGGAGCTGTTTTTT.

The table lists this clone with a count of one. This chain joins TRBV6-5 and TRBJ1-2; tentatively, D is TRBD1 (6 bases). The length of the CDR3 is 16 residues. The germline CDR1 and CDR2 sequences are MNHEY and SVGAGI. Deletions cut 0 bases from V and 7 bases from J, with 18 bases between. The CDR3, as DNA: TGTGCCAGCAGTTACTCCGGGGACATCGGTACGCGTGGCTACACCTTC. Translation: CASSYSGDIGTRGYTF.

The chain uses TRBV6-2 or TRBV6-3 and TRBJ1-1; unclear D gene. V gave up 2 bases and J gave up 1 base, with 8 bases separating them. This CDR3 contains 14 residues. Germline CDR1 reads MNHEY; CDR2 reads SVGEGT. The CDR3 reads CASSYLGQNTEAFF. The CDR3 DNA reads TGTGCCAGCAGTTACCTGGGCCAGAACACTGAAGCTTTCTTT.

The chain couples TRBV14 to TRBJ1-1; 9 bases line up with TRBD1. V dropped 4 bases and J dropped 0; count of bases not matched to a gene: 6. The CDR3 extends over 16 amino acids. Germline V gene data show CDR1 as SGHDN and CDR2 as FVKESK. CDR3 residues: CASSLYRGLVNTEAFF. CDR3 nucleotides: TGTGCCAGCAGCCTATACAGGGGGCTCGTGAACACTGAAGCTTTCTTT.

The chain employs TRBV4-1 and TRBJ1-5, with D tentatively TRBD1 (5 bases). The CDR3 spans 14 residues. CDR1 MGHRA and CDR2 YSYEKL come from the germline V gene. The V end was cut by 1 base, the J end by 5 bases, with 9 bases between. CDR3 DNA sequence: TGCGCCAGCAGCCAAGTGGGAGGGGATCAGCCCCAGCATTTT. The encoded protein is CASSQVGGDQPQHF.

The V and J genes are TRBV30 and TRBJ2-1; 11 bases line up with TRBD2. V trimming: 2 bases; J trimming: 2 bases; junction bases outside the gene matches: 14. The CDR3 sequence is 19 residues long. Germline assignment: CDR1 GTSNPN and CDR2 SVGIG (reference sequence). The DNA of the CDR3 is TGTGCCTGGAGTCCCCCGGCCCTAGCGGGGGGCCTCCCCTACAATGAGCAGTTCTTC. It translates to CAWSPPALAGGLPYNEQFF.

CDR3 nucleotides: TGTGCCACTACTCAGGGGTGGGGCTCCTACAATGAGCAGTTCTTC. This encodes CATTQGWGSYNEQFF. The J gene is TRBJ2-1, the V gene TRBV19; TRBD1 might be the D (6 bases). Germline V lookup: CDR1 LNHDA, CDR2 SQIVND (reference sequence). The CDR3 runs 15 residues. V was trimmed by 10 bases and J by 0 bases, leaving 16 bases between them.

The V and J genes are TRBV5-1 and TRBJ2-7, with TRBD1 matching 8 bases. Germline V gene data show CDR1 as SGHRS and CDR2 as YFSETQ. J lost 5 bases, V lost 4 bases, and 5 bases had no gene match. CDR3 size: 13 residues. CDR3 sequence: CASSPQGANEQYF. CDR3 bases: TGCGCCAGCAGCCCTCAGGGGGCCAACGAGCAGTACTTC.

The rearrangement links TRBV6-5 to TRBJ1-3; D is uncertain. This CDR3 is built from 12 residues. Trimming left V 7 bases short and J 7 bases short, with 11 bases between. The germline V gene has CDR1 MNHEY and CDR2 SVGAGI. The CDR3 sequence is CASKLTSNTIYF. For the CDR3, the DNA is TGTGCCAGCAAGTTGACAAGTAACACCATATATTTT.

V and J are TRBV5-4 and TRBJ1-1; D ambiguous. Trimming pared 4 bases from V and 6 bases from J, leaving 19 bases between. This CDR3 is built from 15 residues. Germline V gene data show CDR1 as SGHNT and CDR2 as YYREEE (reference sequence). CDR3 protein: CASSVQHLAIAEAFF. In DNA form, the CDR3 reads TGTGCCAGCAGCGTGCAACATTTAGCGATCGCTGAAGCTTTCTTT.

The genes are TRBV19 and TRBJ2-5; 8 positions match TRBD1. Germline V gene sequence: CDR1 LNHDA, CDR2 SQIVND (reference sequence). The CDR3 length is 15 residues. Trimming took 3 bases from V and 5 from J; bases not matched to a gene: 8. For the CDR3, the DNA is TGTGCCAGTAGTATTCCCAGGACAGGGAGGGAGACCCAGTACTTC. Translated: CASSIPRTGRETQYF.

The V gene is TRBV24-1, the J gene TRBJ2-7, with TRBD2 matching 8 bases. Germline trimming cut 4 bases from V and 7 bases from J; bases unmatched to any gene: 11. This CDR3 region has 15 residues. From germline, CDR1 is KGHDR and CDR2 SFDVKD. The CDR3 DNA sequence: TGTGCCACCAGTGAACGGGGGGGTCCCTCCAGAGAGCAGTACTTC. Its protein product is CATSERGGPSREQYF.

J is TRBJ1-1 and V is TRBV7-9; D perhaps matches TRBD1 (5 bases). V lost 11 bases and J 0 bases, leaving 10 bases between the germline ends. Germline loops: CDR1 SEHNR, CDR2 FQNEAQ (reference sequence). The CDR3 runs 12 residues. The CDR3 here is CAGAAMNTEAFF. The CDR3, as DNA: TGTGCCGGGGCAGCGATGAACACTGAAGCTTTCTTT.

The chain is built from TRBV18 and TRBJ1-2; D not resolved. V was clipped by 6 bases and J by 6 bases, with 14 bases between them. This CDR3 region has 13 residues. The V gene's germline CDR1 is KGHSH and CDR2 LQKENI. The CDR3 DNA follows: TGTGCCAGCTCCCCCTCGTCGGGAAATGGCTACACCTTC. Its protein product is CASSPSSGNGYTF.

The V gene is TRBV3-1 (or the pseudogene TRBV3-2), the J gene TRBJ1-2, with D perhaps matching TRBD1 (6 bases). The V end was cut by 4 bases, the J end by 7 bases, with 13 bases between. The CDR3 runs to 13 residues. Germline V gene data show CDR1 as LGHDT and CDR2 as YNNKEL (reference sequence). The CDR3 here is CASSLQGLRGYTF. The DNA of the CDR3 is TGTGCCAGCAGCCTGCAGGGGCTTCGTGGCTACACCTTC.

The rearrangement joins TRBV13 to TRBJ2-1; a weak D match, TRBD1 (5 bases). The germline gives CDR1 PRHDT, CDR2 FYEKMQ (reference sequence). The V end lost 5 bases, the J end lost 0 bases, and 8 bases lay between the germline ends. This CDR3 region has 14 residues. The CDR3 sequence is CASSPTGSYNEQFF. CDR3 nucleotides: TGTGCCAGCAGCCCCACAGGCTCCTACAATGAGCAGTTCTTC.

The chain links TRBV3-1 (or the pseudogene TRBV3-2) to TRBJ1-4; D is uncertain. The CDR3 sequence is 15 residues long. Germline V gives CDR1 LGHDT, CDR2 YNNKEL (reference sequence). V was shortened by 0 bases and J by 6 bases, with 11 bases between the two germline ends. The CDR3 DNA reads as TGTGCCAGCAGCCAAGATATACGGGGTGATGAAAAACTGTTTTTT. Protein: CASSQDIRGDEKLFF.

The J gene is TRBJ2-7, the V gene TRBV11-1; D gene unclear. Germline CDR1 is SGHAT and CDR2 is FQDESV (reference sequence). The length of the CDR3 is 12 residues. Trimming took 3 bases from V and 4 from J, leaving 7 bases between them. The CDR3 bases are TGTGCCAGCAGCTTCGGTCGATACGAGCAGTACTTC. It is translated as CASSFGRYEQYF. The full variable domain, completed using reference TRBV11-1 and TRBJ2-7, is EAEVAQSPRYKITEKSQAVAFWCDPISGHATLYWYRQILGQGPELLVQFQDESVVDDSQLPKDRFSAERLKGVDSTLKIQPAELGDSAMYLCASSFGRYEQYFGPGTRLTVT.

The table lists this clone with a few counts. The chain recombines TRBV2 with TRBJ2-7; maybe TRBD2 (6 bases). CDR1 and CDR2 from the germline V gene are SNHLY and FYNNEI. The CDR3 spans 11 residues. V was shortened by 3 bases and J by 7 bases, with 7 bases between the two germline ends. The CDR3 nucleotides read TGTGCCAGCAGTGAGGGGAGGGAGCAGTACTTC. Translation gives CASSEGREQYF.

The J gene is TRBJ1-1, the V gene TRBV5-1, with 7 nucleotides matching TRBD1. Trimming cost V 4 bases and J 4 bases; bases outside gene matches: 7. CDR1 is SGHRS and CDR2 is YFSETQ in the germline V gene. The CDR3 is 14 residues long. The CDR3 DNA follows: TGCGCCAGCAGCCCGGGACAGATTTTCACTGAAGCTTTCTTT. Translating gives CASSPGQIFTEAFF.

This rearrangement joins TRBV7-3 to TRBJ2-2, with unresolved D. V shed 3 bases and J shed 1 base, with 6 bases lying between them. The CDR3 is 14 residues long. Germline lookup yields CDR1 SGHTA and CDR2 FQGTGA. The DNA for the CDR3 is TGTGCCAGCAGCTTCTCTTTGAACACCGGGGAGCTGTTTTTT. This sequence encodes CASSFSLNTGELFF.

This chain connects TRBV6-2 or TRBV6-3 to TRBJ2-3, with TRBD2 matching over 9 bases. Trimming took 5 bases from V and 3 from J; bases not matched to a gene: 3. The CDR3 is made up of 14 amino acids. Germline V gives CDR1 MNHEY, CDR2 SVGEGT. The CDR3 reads CASSPGLATDTQYF. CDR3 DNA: TGTGCCAGCAGTCCGGGACTAGCTACAGATACGCAGTATTTT.